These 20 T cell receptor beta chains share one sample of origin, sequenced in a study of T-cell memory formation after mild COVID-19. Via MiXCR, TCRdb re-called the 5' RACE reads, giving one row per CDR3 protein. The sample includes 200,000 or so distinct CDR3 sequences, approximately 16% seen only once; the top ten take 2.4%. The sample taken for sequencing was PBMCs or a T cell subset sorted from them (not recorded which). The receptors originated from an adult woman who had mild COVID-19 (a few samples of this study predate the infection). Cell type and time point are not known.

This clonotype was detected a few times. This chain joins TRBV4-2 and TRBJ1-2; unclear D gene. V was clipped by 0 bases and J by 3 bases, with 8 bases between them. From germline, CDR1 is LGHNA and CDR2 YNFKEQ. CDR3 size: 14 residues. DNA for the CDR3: TGTGCCAGCAGCCAAGATCCCGACTACTATGGCTACACCTTC. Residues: CASSQDPDYYGYTF.

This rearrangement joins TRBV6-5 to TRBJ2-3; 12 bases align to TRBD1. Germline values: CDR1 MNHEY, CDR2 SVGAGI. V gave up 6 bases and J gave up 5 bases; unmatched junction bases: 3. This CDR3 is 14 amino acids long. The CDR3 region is CASRRDRGQDTQYF. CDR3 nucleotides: TGTGCCAGCAGGAGGGACAGGGGGCAAGATACGCAGTATTTT.

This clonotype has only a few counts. CDR3 bases: TGCAGTACTTCCCGGACAGGGCTTAATTCACCCCTCCACTTT. Its translation: CSTSRTGLNSPLHF. This sequence joins TRBV20-1 and TRBJ1-6; 8 positions agree with TRBD1. The CDR3 runs to 14 residues. Germline V lookup: CDR1 DFQATT, CDR2 SNEGSKA (reference sequence). The junction had 9 bases not matched to a gene; V was cut back by 8 bases and J by 6 bases.

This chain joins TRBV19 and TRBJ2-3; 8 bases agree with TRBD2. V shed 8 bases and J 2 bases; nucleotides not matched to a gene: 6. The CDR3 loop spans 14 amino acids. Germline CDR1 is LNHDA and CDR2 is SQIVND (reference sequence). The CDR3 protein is CASRASGSTDTQYF. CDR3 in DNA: TGTGCCAGTCGGGCTAGCGGGTCCACAGATACGCAGTATTTT.

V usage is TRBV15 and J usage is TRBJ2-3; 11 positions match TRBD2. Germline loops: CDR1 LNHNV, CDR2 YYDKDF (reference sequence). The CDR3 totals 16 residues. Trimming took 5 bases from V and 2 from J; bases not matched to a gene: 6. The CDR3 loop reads CATSLLGLAATDTQYF. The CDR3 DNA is TGTGCCACCAGCCTATTGGGACTAGCGGCCACAGATACGCAGTATTTT.

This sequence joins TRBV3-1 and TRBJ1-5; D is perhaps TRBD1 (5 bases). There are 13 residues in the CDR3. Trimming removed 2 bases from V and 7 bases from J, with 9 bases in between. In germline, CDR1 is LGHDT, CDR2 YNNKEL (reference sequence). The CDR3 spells CASSQRGQQPQHF. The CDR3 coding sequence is TGTGCCAGCAGCCAACGGGGCCAGCAGCCCCAGCATTTT.

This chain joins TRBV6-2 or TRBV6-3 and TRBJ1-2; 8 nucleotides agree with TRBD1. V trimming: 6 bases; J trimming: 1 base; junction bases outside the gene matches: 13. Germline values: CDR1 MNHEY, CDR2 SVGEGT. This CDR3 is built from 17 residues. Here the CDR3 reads CASRRHTDRDDNYGYTF. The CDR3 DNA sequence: TGTGCCAGCAGAAGACACACGGACAGGGACGATAACTATGGCTACACCTTC.

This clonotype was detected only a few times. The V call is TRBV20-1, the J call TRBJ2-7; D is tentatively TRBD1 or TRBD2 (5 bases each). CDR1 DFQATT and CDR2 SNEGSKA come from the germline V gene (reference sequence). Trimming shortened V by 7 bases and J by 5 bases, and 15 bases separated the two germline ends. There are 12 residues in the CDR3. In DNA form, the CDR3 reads TGCAGTGTCTTGGGACGAGTCCACGAGCAGTACTTC. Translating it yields CSVLGRVHEQYF.

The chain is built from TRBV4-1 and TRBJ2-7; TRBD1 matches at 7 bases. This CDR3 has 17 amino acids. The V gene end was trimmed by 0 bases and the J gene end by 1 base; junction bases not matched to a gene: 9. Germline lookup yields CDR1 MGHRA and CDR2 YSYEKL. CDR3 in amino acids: CASSQDGARQGSYEQYF. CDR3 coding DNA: TGCGCCAGCAGCCAAGATGGCGCCCGACAGGGATCCTACGAGCAGTACTTC.

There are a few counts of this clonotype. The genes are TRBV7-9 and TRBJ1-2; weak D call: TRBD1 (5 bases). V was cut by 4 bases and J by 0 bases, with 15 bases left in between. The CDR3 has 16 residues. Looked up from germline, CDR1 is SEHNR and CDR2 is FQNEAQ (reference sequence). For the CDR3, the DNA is TGTGCCAGCAGCTCTTCGGGTCGCAGGGCTAACTATGGCTACACCTTC. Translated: CASSSSGRRANYGYTF.

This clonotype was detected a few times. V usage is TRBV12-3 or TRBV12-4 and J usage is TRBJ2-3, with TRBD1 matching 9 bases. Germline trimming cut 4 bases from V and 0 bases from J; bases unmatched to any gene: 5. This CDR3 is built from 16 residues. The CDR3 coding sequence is TGTGCCAGCAGTTCGTACAGGGGGCCTAGCACAGATACGCAGTATTTT. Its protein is CASSSYRGPSTDTQYF.

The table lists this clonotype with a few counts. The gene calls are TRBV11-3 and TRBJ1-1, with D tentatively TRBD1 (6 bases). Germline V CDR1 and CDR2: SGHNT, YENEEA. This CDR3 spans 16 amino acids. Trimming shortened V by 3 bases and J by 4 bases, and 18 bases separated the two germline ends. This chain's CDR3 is CASSLRGSGAVTEAFF. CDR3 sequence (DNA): TGTGCCAGCAGCTTGAGGGGGTCGGGCGCCGTCACTGAAGCTTTCTTT. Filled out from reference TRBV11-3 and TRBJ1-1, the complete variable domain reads EAGVVQSPRYKIIEKKQPVAFWCNPISGHNTLYWYLQNLGQGPELLIRYENEEAVDDSQLPKDRFSAERLKGVDSTLKIQPAELGDSAVYLCASSLRGSGAVTEAFFGQGTRLTVV.

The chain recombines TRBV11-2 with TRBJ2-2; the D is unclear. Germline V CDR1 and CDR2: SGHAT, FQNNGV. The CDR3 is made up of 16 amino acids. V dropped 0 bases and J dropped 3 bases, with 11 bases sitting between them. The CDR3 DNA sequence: TGTGCCAGCAGCTTAGATAGTGTCGGATACACCGGGGAGCTGTTTTTT. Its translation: CASSLDSVGYTGELFF.

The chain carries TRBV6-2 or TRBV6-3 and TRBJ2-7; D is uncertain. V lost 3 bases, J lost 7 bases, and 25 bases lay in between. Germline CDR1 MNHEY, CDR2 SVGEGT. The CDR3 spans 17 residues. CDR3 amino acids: CASSYGSGGGLRREQYF. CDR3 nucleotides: TGTGCCAGCAGTTATGGATCGGGTGGTGGCCTACGTCGAGAGCAGTACTTC.

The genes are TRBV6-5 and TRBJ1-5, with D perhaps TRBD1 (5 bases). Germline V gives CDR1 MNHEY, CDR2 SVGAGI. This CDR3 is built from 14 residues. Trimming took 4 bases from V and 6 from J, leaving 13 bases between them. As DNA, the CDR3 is TGTGCCAGCAGTTCGTCGGCTGGGGCTCAGCCCCAGCATTTT. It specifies CASSSSAGAQPQHF.

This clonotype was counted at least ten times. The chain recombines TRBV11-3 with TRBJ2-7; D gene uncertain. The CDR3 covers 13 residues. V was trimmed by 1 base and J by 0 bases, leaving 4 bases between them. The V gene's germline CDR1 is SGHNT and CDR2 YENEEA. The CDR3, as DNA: TGTGCCAGCAGCTTAGGGATCTCCTACGAGCAGTACTTC. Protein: CASSLGISYEQYF.

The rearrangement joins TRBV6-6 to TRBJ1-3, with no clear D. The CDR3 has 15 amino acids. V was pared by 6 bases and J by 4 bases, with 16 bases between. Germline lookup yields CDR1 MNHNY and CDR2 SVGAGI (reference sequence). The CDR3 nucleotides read TGTGCCAGCAGCTCGGACGCTCGCACCGGAAACACCATATATTTT. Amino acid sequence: CASSSDARTGNTIYF.

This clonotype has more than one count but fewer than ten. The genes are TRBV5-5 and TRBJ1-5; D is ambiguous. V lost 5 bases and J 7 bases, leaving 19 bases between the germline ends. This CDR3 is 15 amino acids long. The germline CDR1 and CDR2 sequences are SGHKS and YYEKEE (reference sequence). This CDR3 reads CASRPGPTNPQPQHF. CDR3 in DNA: TGTGCCAGCAGGCCCGGGCCCACGAATCCCCAGCCCCAGCATTTT.

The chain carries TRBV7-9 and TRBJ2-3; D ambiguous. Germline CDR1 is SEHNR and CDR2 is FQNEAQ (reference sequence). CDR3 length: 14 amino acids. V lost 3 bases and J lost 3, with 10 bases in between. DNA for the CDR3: TGTGCCAGCAGCTTCTCCTTCGTGACAGATACGCAGTATTTT. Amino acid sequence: CASSFSFVTDTQYF.

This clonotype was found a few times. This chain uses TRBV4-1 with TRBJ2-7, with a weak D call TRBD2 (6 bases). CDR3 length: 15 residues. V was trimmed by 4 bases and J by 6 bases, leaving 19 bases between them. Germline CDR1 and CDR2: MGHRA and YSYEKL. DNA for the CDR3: TGCGCCAGCAGCCCGGGGCGGGGTTCTCGGTCCGAGCAGTACTTC. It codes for CASSPGRGSRSEQYF.